The clone carrying this T cell receptor (beta chain) was detected a few times. Constant-region reverse primers amplified full-length variable regions, followed by semi-nested Nested Universal Primer A PCR. TCRdb fed the 5' RACE reads into MiXCR, producing one record per CDR3 protein. The table includes under 45,000 distinct CDR3 sequences, 30% detected once. Sequenced sample: tumor-infiltrating memory CD4+ T cells sorted from the breast tumor. The subset is: memory CD4+ T cells, CD4+CD45RO+CD25-. The source of this sequence is a female donor with breast cancer.

CDR3 residues: CASSLRTGPQETQYF. Here the CDR3 DNA reads TGTGCCAGCTCACTACGGACAGGGCCACAAGAGACCCAGTACTTC. The chain employs TRBV18 and TRBJ2-5; 8 bases are shared with TRBD1. Germline assignment: CDR1 KGHSH and CDR2 LQKENI. The V and J ends lost 4 bases and 2 bases, in that order; junction bases with no gene match: 6. There are 15 residues in the CDR3.